Described below is a single T cell receptor beta chain sequence and its context. Antigen: not known. This specimen belongs to a study of blood T cells in healthy people across ages. Study results and caveats: Among T cells, TCR beta diversity per million cells dropped roughly linearly as age rose.

Combining a sample-barcoded 5' primer with a J-beta primer mix, a second PCR ran for roughly 7 to 12 cycles. Every sample gave at least 2.5 million paired-end reads containing CDR3. MiXCR, run by TCRdb on the 5' RACE reads, gives a single entry per CDR3 protein. The sample lists around 1.5 million distinct CDR3 sequences; 30% to 40% were seen once. Trimming shortened V by 7 bases and J by 3 bases, and 19 bases separated the two germline ends. Germline loops: CDR1 MDHEN, CDR2 SYDVKM. The CDR3 has 16 amino acids. Healthy Caucasian individuals from Russia aged roughly 6 to 100 served as donors. With each sample, at least 5 micrograms of total RNA were extracted.

Material for sequencing was blood. The J gene is TRBJ2-4, the V gene TRBV28, with D possibly matching TRBD1 (8 bases). This clonotype was obtained from a woman in her thirties in good health. The CDR3 bases are TGTGCCAGCAAAAACGTACACAGGGGGGGCAAAAACATTCAGTACTTC. This sequence encodes CASKNVHRGGKNIQYF.